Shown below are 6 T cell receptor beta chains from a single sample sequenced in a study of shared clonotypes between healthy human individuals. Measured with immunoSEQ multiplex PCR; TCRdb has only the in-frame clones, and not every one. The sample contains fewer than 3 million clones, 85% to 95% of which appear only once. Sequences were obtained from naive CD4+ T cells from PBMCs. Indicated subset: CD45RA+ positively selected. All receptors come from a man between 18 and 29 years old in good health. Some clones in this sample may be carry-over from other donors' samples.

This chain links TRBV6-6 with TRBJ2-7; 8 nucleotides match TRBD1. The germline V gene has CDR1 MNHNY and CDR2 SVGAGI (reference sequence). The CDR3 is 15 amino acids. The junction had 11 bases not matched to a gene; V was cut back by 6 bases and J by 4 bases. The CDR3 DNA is TGTGCCAGCAGGAACGGACAGGGCGGTAGGTACGAGCAGTACTTC. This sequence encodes CASRNGQGGRYEQYF.

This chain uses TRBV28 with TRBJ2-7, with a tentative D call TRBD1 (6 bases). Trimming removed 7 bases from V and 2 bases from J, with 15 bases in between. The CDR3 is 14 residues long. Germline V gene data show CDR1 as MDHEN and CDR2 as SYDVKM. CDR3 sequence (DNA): TGTGCCAGCACAGGGACACACAACGCCTACGAGCAGTACTTC. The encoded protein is CASTGTHNAYEQYF.

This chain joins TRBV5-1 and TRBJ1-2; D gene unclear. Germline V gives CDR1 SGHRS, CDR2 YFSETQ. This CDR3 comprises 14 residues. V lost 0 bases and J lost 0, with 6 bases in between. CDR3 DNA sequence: TGCGCCAGCAGCTTGGGTCACTCTAACTATGGCTACACCTTC. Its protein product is CASSLGHSNYGYTF. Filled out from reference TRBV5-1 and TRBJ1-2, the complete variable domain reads KAGVTQTPRYLIKTRGQQVTLSCSPISGHRSVSWYQQTPGQGLQFLFEYFSETQRNKGNFPGRFSGRQFSNSRSEMNVSTLELGDSALYLCASSLGHSNYGYTFGSGTRLTVV.

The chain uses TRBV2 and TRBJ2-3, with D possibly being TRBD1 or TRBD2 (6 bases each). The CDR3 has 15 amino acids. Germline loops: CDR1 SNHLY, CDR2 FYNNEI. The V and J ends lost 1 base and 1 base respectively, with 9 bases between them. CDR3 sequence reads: CASSEEGEGTDTQYF. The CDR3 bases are TGTGCCAGCAGTGAAGAGGGGGAGGGCACAGATACGCAGTATTTT.

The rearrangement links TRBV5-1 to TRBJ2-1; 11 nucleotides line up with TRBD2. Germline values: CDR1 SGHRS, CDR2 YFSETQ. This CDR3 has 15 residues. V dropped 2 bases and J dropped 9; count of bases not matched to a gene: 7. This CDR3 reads CASSFISGREVEQFF. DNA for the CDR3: TGCGCCAGCAGCTTCATTAGCGGGAGGGAAGTTGAGCAGTTCTTC.

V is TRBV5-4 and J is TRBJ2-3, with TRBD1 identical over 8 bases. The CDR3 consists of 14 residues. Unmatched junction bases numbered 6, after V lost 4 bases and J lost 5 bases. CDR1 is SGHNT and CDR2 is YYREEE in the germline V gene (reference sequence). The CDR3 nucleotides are TGTGCCAGCAGCGCCAGGGGGCGCGGAGATACGCAGTATTTT. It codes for CASSARGRGDTQYF.